The subject of this entry is one T cell receptor (beta chain). Use of 60 Vbeta and 13 Jbeta primers characterized the PCR. Sequenced by immunoSEQ multiplex PCR; TCRdb stores in-frame clones only, minus some. The sample records about 140,000 clones, 78% being singletons. The entry originates in a study of cytomegalovirus exposure and HLA in healthy donors. The V gene lost 3 bases and the J gene lost 2 bases, with 12 bases spanning the gap. Per germline, CDR1 LNHDA and CDR2 SQIVND (reference sequence). The CDR3 contains 15 residues. Sequences were obtained from PBMCs. The rearrangement uses TRBV19 and TRBJ2-3, with a possible D match to TRBD2 (6 bases). The clonotype was recovered from a male donor in good health and CMV-seronegative. Here the CDR3 reads CASSIGEATTDTQYF. The CDR3 DNA reads as TGTGCCAGTAGTATCGGGGAGGCGACCACAGATACGCAGTATTTT.